This T cell receptor beta chain comes out of a study of tumor-infiltrating lymphocytes in primary liver carcinoma. Germline DNA was also extracted, and blood RNA derived from unsorted whole blood. cDNA specific to TCR beta was made from 500 ng of total RNA, with a constant-region primer employed for priming. Modified slightly, ARM-PCR produced TCR beta libraries over three nested multiplex PCR rounds. In the first two PCR rounds, TRBV1-TRBV30 forward primers were paired with a C-beta reverse primer, and each round lasted roughly 9 cycles. TCRdb reprocessed the multiplex PCR reads with MiXCR, giving one entry per CDR3 protein. The data show fewer than 350,000 distinct CDR3 sequences, less than 75% seen once. Study conclusions and caveats: The study found tumor-adjacent and tumor-blood pairs overlapped less than tumor region pairs.

Germline V CDR1 and CDR2: MNHNY, SVGAGI (reference sequence). Losses at the gene ends were 7 bases for V and 7 bases for J; bases not matched to a gene: 16. CDR3 length equals 15 residues. This clonotype was picked up a small number of times. As yet, its antigen is unknown. A much larger clone sits a single nucleotide away, making a read error possible. Sample: peripheral blood. This sequence was found in a man aged 35-49 years with primary liver carcinoma and hepatitis B virus infection. The chain employs TRBV6-6 and TRBJ2-7; 7 bases line up with TRBD2. The CDR3 reads CASTGLVGGAWEQYF. The CDR3 DNA sequence: TGTGCCAGCACCGGACTAGTGGGAGGGGCATGGGAGCAGTACTTC.